Sequencing of this T cell receptor (beta chain) was carried out in a study of cytomegalovirus exposure and HLA in healthy donors listed by TCRdb under 2017. Study-wide context: An earlier analysis of approximately 550 of the donors reported approximately 270 Gb of sequence data and some 120 million unique TCR beta sequences from 150 million to 200 million T cells. Approximately 300 gigabases of sequencing data and around 87 million unique TCR sequences were included in an early release covering several hundred HLA-typed donors. Of the roughly 430 genotyped donors, roughly 85% fell in the genetic ancestry cluster associated with self-reported Caucasian donors. The study aimed to test whether signatures of past pathogen exposure could be identified by cataloging public T cell receptors. The study profiled the T cell repertoires of 666 subjects by immunosequencing and related them to cytomegalovirus serostatus. Besides the first cohort of 666 subjects, a separate validation cohort made up of over 100 different subjects was used. To predict cytomegalovirus infection status, the study combined high-throughput TCR immunosequencing, statistical association of individual TCRs with disease status, and machine learning. A later analysis re-examined previously published TCR beta repertoires from more than 650 donors and added high-resolution HLA genotyping to investigate patterns of TCR occurrence. Rather than using new phenotypic data, the later analysis identified candidate immune exposures from TCR beta sequences and from how often those sequences occurred across donors. In an earlier analysis of roughly 540 of the donors, high-throughput TCR beta sequencing was used to judge whether each TCR beta V gene segment behaved as functional or pseudogenic. Alongside the repertoire data, information on donor age, sex, ethnicity and CMV serostatus was compiled. Genome-wide SNP genotypes for about 55% of the roughly 670 donors were used in a later genetic analysis, which treated that subset as a discovery cohort. Every repertoire in the discovery cohort had been generated on one and the same sequencing platform. Both class I and class II loci were covered by HLA typing, at four-digit resolution. Typing coverage differed by locus: A, B, C, DRB1 and DQB1 were typed in about 629-640 donors, DQA1 in about 510, DPA1 in 600 to 610, and DPB1 in 400 to 480. About 5 DR-DQ haplotypes were handled as single units for association and clustering, since linkage in the cohort was strong. Among a few hundred genotyped donors of the cohort, an average of roughly 240,000 unique TCR beta nucleotide sequences were sequenced per donor, about a sixth of them non-productive.

The library was built by means of the immunoSEQ multiplex PCR assay. For the multiplex PCR, a mixture combining 60 forward primers for TCR Vbeta segments and 13 reverse primers for TCR Jbeta segments was used. Amplification of the CDR3 region of rearranged TCR beta genes was performed with a multiplex PCR assay on genomic DNA. The amplified TCR beta libraries were sequenced on the Illumina HiSeq System as 87-base-pair reads. Concerning the study's data processing: In a later analysis, some 80 million unique TCR beta chains were counted across the approximately 620 repertoires, and around 10 million of these chains were shared by at least two donors. To remove PCR and sequencing errors, raw reads were error-corrected and collapsed into unique sequences using a nearest-neighbor algorithm that merged closely related sequences. To assign V, D and J gene segments, CDR3 sequences were aligned to IMGT reference sequences. For a sequence to be retained, at least a six-nucleotide match to both a V gene segment and a J gene segment was required. Rearrangements were classified as productive when the CDR3 lacked stop codons and remained in frame with V and J, and all other rearrangements were classified as non-productive. CDR3 was defined by IMGT convention, running from the second conserved V-encoded cysteine to the conserved J-encoded phenylalanine. Sequences without an unambiguous match to a single V gene segment were excluded from the earlier analysis of almost 600 of the donors. In an earlier analysis of approximately 550 of the donors, V segments were called functional above 56.7% productive rearrangements and were called segregating when the between-donor standard deviation exceeded 5%. A statistical classification framework was developed to diagnose cytomegalovirus status using the catalog of TCR beta chain sequences. In a later analysis, TCR nucleotide sequences were compared against IMGT/GENE-DB human TR gene sequences so that V and J genes could be assigned. A later analysis assigned CDR3 sequences and most-parsimonious VDJ recombination scenarios with the TCRdist pipeline. In a later analysis, each TCR beta chain was defined by its CDR3 amino acid sequence together with its V-gene family, and reads lacking a unique V-gene family were excluded. A later analysis removed 550 to 700 highly shared, low-generation-probability nucleotide sequences to deal with suspected cross-contamination and a sequencing artifact. In a later analysis, a clonal expansion index for each public chain was calculated from normalized within-repertoire ranks of inferred template counts. A later analysis computed generation probabilities with a VDJ recombination model fitted to out-of-frame rearrangements, and checked the results against IGoR. In a later analysis, TCR-TCR, TCR-HLA and TCR-CMV co-occurrence was scored with hypergeometric tests, and a repertoire-size bias correction was applied to TCR pairs. In a later analysis, false discovery rates were estimated by permuting HLA or CMV assignments 20 times. In a later analysis, co-occurring TCRs were grouped using DBSCAN, and TCRdist sequence similarity was added for clustering within HLA-allele-positive subsets. For co-occurrence clustering, repertoires with fewer than 30,000 or more than 120,000 public chains were excluded, along with 4 to 6 repertoires with anomalous nucleotide sharing. TCRdb re-hosts the immuneACCESS table, in-frame sequences only. Its copies lack some clones; in the studies checked, an unresolved V gene accounts for under half of them, and the cause for the rest is not known. V, J and clone size are those of that table, while D and trimming were read from the DNA. A total of approximately 170,000 clones appear in this sample, around 68% of them only once. The ten largest clones capture about 2.9% of the sample.

Overall results and qualifications from the work: Because the 87-base-pair reads could not distinguish some IMGT-functional V segments, including TRBV6-2 and TRBV6-3, those segments were excluded. A later genetic analysis reported fewer N-insertions in productive TCRs among donors in an Asian-associated ancestry cluster than the roughly 620-donor mean. An earlier analysis of approximately 600 of the donors showed that most TCR beta V segments appeared in productive rearrangements either about 87% or about 30% of the time, which broadly matched IMGT annotations. A later analysis found that TCR association rates varied across HLA loci, with DRB1 alleles showing the most associated TCRs and HLA-C alleles the fewest. Most CMV-associated TCR beta chains appeared to be HLA-restricted in a later analysis, and the HLA associations seemed to be driven largely by CMV exposure. The study gave a list of some 150 TCR beta chains associated with cytomegalovirus. A cluster of highly shared sequence variants was judged likely to be a technical artifact of the sequencing pipeline. In both the original and validation cohorts, the classifier was reported to diagnose cytomegalovirus status with high specificity and sensitivity. In this cohort, only TCR beta chains were sequenced, and detectable features were limited by the absence of alpha or paired-chain data. A later analysis associated about 17,000 TCR beta sequences with specific HLA alleles at a false discovery rate of 0.05. In a later genetic analysis, a missense DCLRE1C variant was associated with V-gene and J-gene trimming of TCR beta chains, and the association was replicated in an independent cohort. Presence/absence analyses assumed roughly uniform sequencing depth across donors, an assumption that may not hold. Because counts were too low, some 17 rarely observed V segments, including chromosome 9 orphons, were left out of the earlier analysis of approximately 500 of the donors. A further reported finding was that TCR beta sequences accurately predicted the HLA-A and HLA-B alleles for most subjects in the first cohort. Several of the top co-occurrence clusters appeared to be linked to parvovirus B19, influenza, CMV and Epstein-Barr virus, according to a later analysis. Because HLA typing was unavailable for some donors at each locus, only the typed subset was used in association tests. The authors suggested that the approach could potentially be generalized to other disease states and immunological phenotypes. In vitro tests confirmed that a few of the cytomegalovirus-associated TCR beta chains recognize cytomegalovirus antigens. Assigning TCR associations to individual alleles was difficult when HLA alleles, especially DR and DQ, strongly co-occurred. Most TCR sequences were seen in very few donors, while some public TCRs were found in many individuals. Linkage disequilibrium might explain the correlated functional status among segregating V segments, but an unknown experimental factor could not be ruled out. Compared with equally common non-associated chains, HLA-associated TCR beta chains in a later analysis were more clonally expanded and had lower generation probabilities. For the cohort, immune exposure information was limited to CMV serostatus.

The cohort comprised some 680 healthy bone marrow donors. Cohort members were all nominally healthy when sampled, although unrecorded immune exposures were likely present. The donor tested CMV seropositive, placing the donor among the 289 seropositive members of the cohort. A peripheral blood sample was provided by each donor, and peripheral blood mononuclear cells were used for TCR beta sequencing. The Qiagen DNeasy Blood Extraction Kit was used to extract genomic DNA from the blood cell samples. From the cysteine up to the phenylalanine, the CDR3 has a length of 13 residues. Only the CDR3 region is kept as DNA, spanning 39 bases read in frame from base 1. For CDR1 and CDR2, the germline V gene lists ENHRY and SYGVKD. As regards this clone: The clone's antigen remains unknown. The germline gene is not matched at one end of the junction; a read error may be the cause.

In this chain, TRBV10-3 is recombined with TRBJ1-2; a confident D gene designation cannot be given. The source material was PBMCs. The receptor's source is a woman aged 40 to 50 in good health and CMV-seropositive. CDR3 reads: CAISDSFNYGYPF. DNA sequence: TGTGCCATCAGTGACAGCTTTAACTATGGCTACCCCTTC.